The 20 T cell receptor beta chains presented below share a single source sample, sequenced in a study of blood T cell repertoires in COVID-19. TCRdb's table, derived via immunoSEQ multiplex PCR, lists solely in-frame clones and lacks some. The sample has approximately 270,000 clones, approximately 91% seen once. Specimen: peripheral blood. The source is a man aged 50 or older with acute or convalescent COVID-19.

This clone was detected once. This chain uses TRBV30 with TRBJ2-1; maybe TRBD2 (5 bases). The germline V gene encodes CDR1 GTSNPN and CDR2 SVGIG (reference sequence). CDR3 length: 15 residues. V dropped 2 bases and J dropped 2 bases, with 13 bases sitting between them. The CDR3, as DNA: TGTGCCTGGAGTACCTCTAGCAGCCCCTACAATGAGCAGTTCTTC. The encoded protein is CAWSTSSSPYNEQFF.

V and J are TRBV7-2 and TRBJ1-1; D is perhaps TRBD1 (6 bases). The CDR3 is made up of 14 amino acids. Germline V gene lookup returns CDR1 SGHTA and CDR2 FQGNSA. Trimming shortened V by 5 bases and J by 5 bases, and 15 bases separated the two germline ends. The CDR3 loop reads CASSQQGEGTEAFF. CDR3 coding DNA: TGTGCCAGCAGCCAACAGGGTGAGGGTACTGAAGCTTTCTTT.

The chain recombines TRBV3-1 (or the pseudogene TRBV3-2) with TRBJ2-5; D might be TRBD1 (6 bases). Germline V CDR1 and CDR2: LGHDT, YNNKEL (reference sequence). Trimming took off 6 bases at V and 1 base at J, with 15 bases between the two ends. CDR3 length equals 15 residues. The CDR3 here is CASRRVTGTQETQYF. The CDR3, as DNA: TGTGCCAGCAGACGAGTCACAGGGACCCAAGAGACCCAGTACTTC.

V usage is TRBV27 and J usage is TRBJ2-1, with 12 bases matching TRBD2. In germline, CDR1 is MNHEY, CDR2 SMNVEV (reference sequence). J was trimmed by 7 bases and V by 3 bases; bases with no gene match: 10. There are 17 residues in the CDR3. This CDR3 reads CASSFGATSGGQNEQFF. The CDR3 DNA is TGTGCCAGCAGTTTTGGGGCGACTAGCGGGGGTCAAAATGAGCAGTTCTTC.

The V and J genes are TRBV3-1 (or the pseudogene TRBV3-2) and TRBJ1-5, with 8 bases fitting TRBD1. With 1 base clipped from V and 5 bases from J, the junction kept 1 base outside the gene matches. Germline assignment: CDR1 LGHDT and CDR2 YNNKEL (reference sequence). The CDR3 runs to 14 residues. The CDR3 reads CASSQGRGHQPQHF. The CDR3 DNA reads as TGTGCCAGCAGCCAAGGCAGGGGGCATCAGCCCCAGCATTTT.

The chain carries TRBV25-1 and TRBJ2-2; 11 bases are a match to TRBD2. CDR3 length: 17 amino acids. V dropped 3 bases and J dropped 4; count of bases not matched to a gene: 7. Germline V CDR1 and CDR2: MGHDK, SYGVNS. CDR3 in amino acids: CASSDTSGGHPTGELFF. As DNA, the CDR3 is TGTGCCAGCAGTGACACTAGCGGGGGCCACCCCACCGGGGAGCTGTTTTTT.

The J gene is TRBJ1-6, the V gene TRBV2, with 7 bases aligning to TRBD1. The V and J ends lost 7 bases and 10 bases, in that order; junction bases with no gene match: 7. Germline CDR1 SNHLY, CDR2 FYNNEI. The CDR3 has 13 residues. CDR3 protein: CASNDREHSPLHF. The CDR3 DNA reads as TGTGCCAGCAACGACAGGGAACACTCACCCCTCCACTTT.

The chain carries TRBV10-2 and TRBJ2-1, with D possibly matching TRBD2 (6 bases). The length of the CDR3 is 14 residues. V was cut by 7 bases and J by 2 bases, with 12 bases left in between. Germline V gene lookup returns CDR1 WSHSY and CDR2 SAAADI. The CDR3 loop is CASTSGLTYNEQFF. CDR3 in DNA: TGCGCCAGCACCTCGGGACTCACCTACAATGAGCAGTTCTTC.

This clone was found once. The chain uses TRBV18 and TRBJ1-4, with TRBD1 identical over 11 bases. The CDR3 runs to 15 residues. V lost 6 bases to trimming and J lost 5 bases; unmatched junction nucleotides: 5. The germline CDR1 and CDR2 sequences are KGHSH and LQKENI. The CDR3 reads CASSMGTGGNEKLFF. The CDR3 nucleotides are TGTGCCAGCTCGATGGGGACAGGGGGGAATGAAAAACTGTTTTTT.

This rearrangement joins TRBV20-1 to TRBJ1-2; D uncertain. The CDR3 totals 11 residues. Trimming shortened V by 7 bases and J by 4 bases, and 10 bases separated the two germline ends. CDR1 and CDR2 (germline): DFQATT, SNEGSKA (reference sequence). The chain's CDR3 is CSGSGVYGYTF. The CDR3 region has the DNA TGCAGTGGGTCCGGGGTCTATGGCTACACCTTC.

The chain uses TRBV5-1 and TRBJ2-2, with D possibly being TRBD1 (6 bases). The germline gives CDR1 SGHRS, CDR2 YFSETQ. This CDR3 is built from 14 residues. Trimming cost V 4 bases and J 5 bases, with 12 bases left between them. Here the CDR3 reads CASSPGVRTGELFF. CDR3 in DNA: TGCGCCAGCAGCCCAGGGGTTCGTACCGGGGAGCTGTTTTTT.

This chain connects TRBV15 to TRBJ2-4; tentatively, D is TRBD1 (5 bases). The CDR3 runs to 18 residues. Germline CDR1 and CDR2: LNHNV and YYDKDF (reference sequence). Trimming pared 1 base from V and 0 bases from J, leaving 16 bases between. CDR3 protein: CATSRGPRTSGAKNIQYF. CDR3 coding DNA: TGTGCCACCAGCAGAGGCCCCCGGACATCCGGAGCCAAAAACATTCAGTACTTC.

This clone appeared once. The rearrangement uses TRBV7-2 and TRBJ1-1; the D is unclear. The CDR3 is made up of 13 amino acids. Trimming took 1 base from V and 10 from J, leaving 13 bases between them. CDR1 SGHTA and CDR2 FQGNSA come from the germline V gene. This CDR3 reads CASSLGVTAGAFF. The CDR3 DNA reads TGTGCCAGCAGCTTAGGTGTTACAGCAGGAGCTTTCTTT.

The chain is built from TRBV5-1 and TRBJ2-7; D is unclear. V lost 0 bases and J lost 1, with 14 bases in between. The CDR3 runs to 16 residues. From germline, CDR1 is SGHRS and CDR2 YFSETQ. The CDR3: CASSLAVGSASYEQYF. The CDR3 DNA follows: TGCGCCAGCAGCTTGGCCGTCGGGTCCGCTTCCTACGAGCAGTACTTC.

This clone has only a few counts. J is TRBJ2-1 and V is TRBV5-1; perhaps TRBD1 as D (5 bases). Trimming shortened V by 4 bases and J by 10 bases, and 12 bases separated the two germline ends. Germline lookup yields CDR1 SGHRS and CDR2 YFSETQ. The CDR3 runs to 12 residues. The CDR3 nucleotides read TGCGCCAGCAGCCCTCTCGACAGCGAGCAGTTCTTC. Translation: CASSPLDSEQFF. The full variable domain, its missing parts supplied by reference TRBV5-1 and TRBJ2-1, is KAGVTQTPRYLIKTRGQQVTLSCSPISGHRSVSWYQQTPGQGLQFLFEYFSETQRNKGNFPGRFSGRQFSNSRSEMNVSTLELGDSALYLCASSPLDSEQFFGPGTRLTVL.

The V and J genes are TRBV28 and TRBJ2-7; possibly TRBD2 for D (6 bases). V lost 7 bases to trimming and J lost 7 bases, with 17 bases between them. This CDR3 has 13 residues. The germline V gene encodes CDR1 MDHEN and CDR2 SYDVKM. The DNA for the CDR3 is TGTGCCAGCAAGTCGGAGGGGCGATGGGAGCAGTACTTC. Encoded protein: CASKSEGRWEQYF.

The V call is TRBV6-1, the J call TRBJ1-1; D remains unclear. Germline V lookup: CDR1 MNHNS, CDR2 SASEGT. The length of the CDR3 is 14 residues. The V end lost 1 base, the J end lost 4 bases, and 10 bases lay between the germline ends. DNA for the CDR3: TGTGCCAGCAGTGAAGAGCGGCGGACCACTGAAGCTTTCTTT. It is translated as CASSEERRTTEAFF.

The chain combines TRBV12-3 or TRBV12-4 with TRBJ1-3; D possibly corresponds to TRBD1 (5 bases). The CDR3 has 12 residues. Trimming stripped 1 base from V and 10 bases from J, with 8 bases between. CDR3 in DNA: TGTGCCAGCAGTTTAGGCGGGGCTACCATATATTTT. Its translation: CASSLGGATIYF.

V and J are TRBV6-2 or TRBV6-3 and TRBJ1-5, with D perhaps TRBD1 (5 bases). Trimming pared 0 bases from V and 4 bases from J, leaving 16 bases between. Germline V gives CDR1 MNHEY, CDR2 SVGEGT. This CDR3 has 17 residues. CDR3 DNA sequence: TGTGCCAGCAGTTACTCGACGGAGGGGTATTGGAATCAGCCCCAGCATTTT. Its protein product is CASSYSTEGYWNQPQHF.

The chain uses TRBV5-1 and TRBJ2-2; 11 nucleotides match TRBD2. Germline values: CDR1 SGHRS, CDR2 YFSETQ. The CDR3 length is 16 residues. V was clipped by 5 bases and J by 1 base; unmatched bases: 4. CDR3 DNA: TGCGCCAGCAGTTTAGGGACTAGCGGGAACACCGGGGAGCTGTTTTTT. It specifies CASSLGTSGNTGELFF.